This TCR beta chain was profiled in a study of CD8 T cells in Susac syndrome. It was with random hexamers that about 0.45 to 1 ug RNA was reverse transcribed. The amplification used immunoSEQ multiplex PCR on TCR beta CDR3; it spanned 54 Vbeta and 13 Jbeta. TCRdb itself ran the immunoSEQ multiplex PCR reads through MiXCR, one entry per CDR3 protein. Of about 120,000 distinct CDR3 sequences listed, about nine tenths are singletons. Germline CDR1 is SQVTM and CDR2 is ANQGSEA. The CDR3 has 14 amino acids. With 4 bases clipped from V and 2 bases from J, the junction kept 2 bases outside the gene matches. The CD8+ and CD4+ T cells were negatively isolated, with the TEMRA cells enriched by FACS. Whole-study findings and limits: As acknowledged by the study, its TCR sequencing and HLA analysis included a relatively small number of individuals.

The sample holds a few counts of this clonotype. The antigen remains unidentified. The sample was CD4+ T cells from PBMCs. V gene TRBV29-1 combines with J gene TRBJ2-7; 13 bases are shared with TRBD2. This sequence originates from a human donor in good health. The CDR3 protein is CSVVLAGGPYEQYF. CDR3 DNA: TGCAGCGTTGTACTAGCGGGAGGGCCCTACGAGCAGTACTTC.